This T cell receptor beta chain was recovered during a study of control samples from healthy donors and cancer patients. Clones were read by immunoSEQ multiplex PCR, and TCRdb kept only the in-frame ones, dropping some. The sample yields some 200,000 clones, approximately 92% seen once. CDR1 is ENHRY and CDR2 is SYGVKD in the germline V gene. There are 15 residues in the CDR3. Trimming pared 0 bases from V and 0 bases from J, leaving 8 bases between. The receptor's source is a man in his late teens or twenties in good health. This chain joins TRBV10-3 and TRBJ1-1, with D perhaps matching TRBD1 (6 bases). Sequences were obtained from blood. The CDR3 DNA sequence: TGTGCCATCAGTGAGTCGAGGGGGGTGAACACTGAAGCTTTCTTT. Translating gives CAISESRGVNTEAFF.